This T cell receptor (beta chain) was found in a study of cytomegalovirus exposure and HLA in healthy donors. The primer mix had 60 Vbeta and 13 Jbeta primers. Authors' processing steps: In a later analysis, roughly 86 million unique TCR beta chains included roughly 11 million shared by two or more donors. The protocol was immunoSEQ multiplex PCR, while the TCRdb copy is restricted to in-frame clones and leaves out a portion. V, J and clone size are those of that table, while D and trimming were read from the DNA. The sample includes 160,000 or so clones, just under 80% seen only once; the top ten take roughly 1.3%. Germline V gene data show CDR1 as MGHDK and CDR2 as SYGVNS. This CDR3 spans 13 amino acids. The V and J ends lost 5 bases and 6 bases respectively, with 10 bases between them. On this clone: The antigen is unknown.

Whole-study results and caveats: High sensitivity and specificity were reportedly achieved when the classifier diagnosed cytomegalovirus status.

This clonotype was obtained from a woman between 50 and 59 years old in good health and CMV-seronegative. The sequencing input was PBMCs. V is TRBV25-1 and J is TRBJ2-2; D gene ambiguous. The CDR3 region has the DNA TGTGCCAGCAGTATCAGTCTGGCCGGGGAGCTGTTTTTT. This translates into CASSISLAGELFF. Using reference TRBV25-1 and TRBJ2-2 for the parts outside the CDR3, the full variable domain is EADIYQTPRYLVIGTGKKITLECSQTMGHDKMYWYQQDPGMELHLIHYSYGVNSTEKGDLSSESTVSRIRTEHFPLTLESARPSHTSQYLCASSISLAGELFFGEGSRLTVL.